The clone carrying this T cell receptor (beta chain) was seen repeatedly, ten times or more. TCRdb itself ran the multiplex PCR reads through MiXCR, one entry per CDR3 protein. In the table there are over 150,000 distinct CDR3 sequences, about 30% of which are singletons. This entry is derived from a study of breast tumors, draining lymph nodes, adjacent tissues. Samples came from axillary lymph nodes draining the breast cancer. The V end was cut by 6 bases, the J end by 5 bases, with 18 bases between. The germline V gene has CDR1 ENHRY and CDR2 SYGVKD. This CDR3 spans 15 amino acids. The source is a female donor with breast cancer. Some clones in this sample may be carry-over from other donors' samples. The J gene is TRBJ2-3, the V gene TRBV10-3; D might be TRBD1 (6 bases). Sequenced: axillary lymph node tissue. The CDR3 protein is CAIRNGQSQQDTQYF. The CDR3 DNA sequence: TGTGCCATCAGGAATGGACAGAGTCAACAAGATACGCAGTATTTT.